Detailed here is one T cell receptor beta chain. The V gene's germline CDR1 is LNHDA and CDR2 SQIVND (reference sequence). This CDR3 is 12 amino acids long. V lost 8 bases and J lost 0, with 7 bases in between. This entry comes from a study of blood T cell repertoires in COVID-19. For the study at large: Sources were T cells, B-cell-depleted T cells, or PBMCs; the material itself was cDNA or gDNA.

Original data processing: Amplified reference gene primers provided the basis for estimating nucleated cell counts. The repertoire was sequenced with immunoSEQ multiplex PCR; TCRdb's copy has only in-frame clones and lacks some. For V, J and clone size, that table is used; D and trimming come from the DNA. The table shows fewer than 250,000 clones, with 70% to 85% occurring only once. This study enrolled people aged roughly 18 to 90 from 20 to 25 US geographic areas. The receptor's source is a woman younger than 45 who had recovered from COVID-19. The material sequenced was PBMCs or T cells enriched from blood (not recorded which). V and J are TRBV19 and TRBJ1-1, with D possibly being TRBD1 (5 bases). The CDR3 region is CASQGMNTEAFF. The CDR3 nucleotides are TGTGCCAGTCAGGGAATGAACACTGAAGCTTTCTTT.